The 10 T cell receptor beta chains reported below all come from one sample, sequenced in a study of CD8+ T cells in alopecia areata. Specified treatment: oral pan-JAK inhibitor, 5-10 mg twice daily. Extracted RNA was reverse transcribed, and the resulting cDNA served as sequencing template. Assay used: immunoSEQ multiplex PCR; TCRdb lists only in-frame clones, some missing. The sample holds under 200,000 clones, less than 80% seen once. Specimen: CD4+ T cells sorted from blood, collected at week 24, from a patient treated with tofacitinib. The receptors here all came from a human donor with alopecia areata.

The chain recombines TRBV29-1 with TRBJ2-7; D ambiguous. CDR3 length: 12 amino acids. Germline CDR1 SQVTM, CDR2 ANQGSEA. Deletions cut 0 bases from V and 5 bases from J, with 8 bases between. The CDR3: CSVEEWGNEQYF. The DNA of the CDR3 is TGCAGCGTTGAAGAGTGGGGTAACGAGCAGTACTTC.

This clone was observed a single time. The rearrangement uses TRBV10-2 and TRBJ2-5; either TRBD1 or TRBD2 may fit D (5 bases each). This CDR3 contains 15 residues. Germline CDR1 is WSHSY and CDR2 is SAAADI. The V end was cut by 3 bases, the J end by 5 bases, with 16 bases between. CDR3 coding DNA: TGCGCCAGCAGTGATGAGGGGCTGGCTAGGGAGACCCAGTACTTC. The encoded protein is CASSDEGLARETQYF.

The CDR3 sequence is CASSGGWGQWNIQYF. Written as DNA, the CDR3 is TGTGCCAGCAGCGGAGGATGGGGACAGTGGAACATTCAGTACTTC. This sequence joins TRBV9 and TRBJ2-4, with TRBD1 identical over 7 bases. Trimming removed 3 bases from V and 7 bases from J; junction bases left unmatched: 10. Germline-derived CDR1 and CDR2 are SGDLS and YYNGEE. This CDR3 region has 15 residues.

This clone showed up just once. This rearrangement joins TRBV4-2 to TRBJ1-3; D is ambiguous. The CDR3 contains 14 residues. Looked up from germline, CDR1 is LGHNA and CDR2 is YNFKEQ. The V end lost 1 base, the J end lost 3 bases, and 7 bases lay between the germline ends. The CDR3 coding sequence is TGTGCCAGCAGCCAAGGGAGGTTTGGAAACACCATATATTTT. Protein product: CASSQGRFGNTIYF.

The J gene is TRBJ1-1, the V gene TRBV2; TRBD1 agrees at 9 bases. The CDR3 sequence is 15 residues long. V lost 6 bases, J lost 1 base, and 6 bases stayed unmatched. CDR1 SNHLY and CDR2 FYNNEI come from the germline V gene. As DNA, the CDR3 is TGTGCCAGCAGGGGGGACAGGGCTGCGAACACTGAAGCTTTCTTT. It encodes CASRGDRAANTEAFF.

The gene calls are TRBV7-9 and TRBJ1-1; D might be TRBD1 (6 bases). The CDR3 is 14 residues long. Trimming stripped 5 bases from V and 1 base from J, with 11 bases between. Germline CDR1 and CDR2: SEHNR and FQNEAQ (reference sequence). CDR3: CASSHNRENTEAFF. Here the CDR3 DNA reads TGTGCCAGCAGCCACAACAGGGAGAACACTGAAGCTTTCTTT. Full variable domain (outside the CDR3, taken from reference TRBV7-9 and TRBJ1-1): DTGVSQNPRHKITKRGQNVTFRCDPISEHNRLYWYRQTLGQGPEFLTYFQNEAQLEKSRLLSDRFSAERPKGSFSTLEIQRTEQGDSAMYLCASSHNRENTEAFFGQGTRLTVV.

The rearrangement uses TRBV29-1 and TRBJ1-1; D is unresolved. Per germline, CDR1 SQVTM and CDR2 ANQGSEA. The V and J ends lost 7 bases and 4 bases respectively, with 13 bases between them. The CDR3 runs 12 residues. The DNA for the CDR3 is TGCAGCGCCAGTGCCTGGGGCACTGAAGCTTTCTTT. The encoded protein is CSASAWGTEAFF.

In this sample, this clone turned up a few times. The chain combines TRBV29-1 with TRBJ2-5, with a tentative D call TRBD2 (5 bases). From germline, CDR1 is SQVTM and CDR2 ANQGSEA. The V and J ends lost 4 bases and 4 bases respectively, with 10 bases between them. CDR3 length equals 12 residues. CDR3 bases: TGCAGCGTTGCTACCCGGGGAGAGACCCAGTACTTC. Protein product: CSVATRGETQYF.

V is TRBV27 and J is TRBJ2-5; D ambiguous. CDR1 is MNHEY and CDR2 is SMNVEV in the germline V gene (reference sequence). This CDR3 contains 13 residues. V gave up 6 bases and J gave up 2 bases, with 10 bases separating them. Here the CDR3 reads CASRGGGQETQYF. CDR3 in DNA: TGTGCCAGCAGGGGTGGTGGGCAAGAGACCCAGTACTTC.

This sequence joins TRBV7-2 and TRBJ1-6; D remains ambiguous. With 5 bases removed from V and 7 bases from J, the gap between germline ends came to 12 bases. Germline V gene lookup returns CDR1 SGHTA and CDR2 FQGNSA. The CDR3 contains 14 residues. CDR3 loop: CASSLGPRNSPLHF. CDR3 nucleotides: TGTGCCAGCAGCCTCGGACCGAGAAATTCACCCCTCCACTTT.